This entry describes one T cell receptor (beta chain). The antigen is not known. Using its own MiXCR run on the reads, TCRdb lists one record per CDR3 protein. The sample holds more than 400,000 distinct CDR3 sequences, less than 30% seen once. The entry originates in a study of T cell repertoires in cytomegalovirus infection. Turning to the study itself: TCR beta signatures that were public indicated CMV infection and matching HLA type. Findings and limits, study-wide: Pooled public TCR beta family frequency picked out CMV carriers with the relevant HLA. Dominating the ex vivo response were HLA-C-restricted CMV-specific TCR beta clonotypes.

The specimen sequenced was PBMCs. This sequence was found in a human donor in good health (CMV status not recorded). Some clones in this sample may be carry-over from other donors' samples.

The CDR3 loop is CSVVRIAPGIYRDTQYF. DNA of the CDR3: TGCAGCGTTGTAAGGATCGCGCCGGGGATATATCGGGATACGCAGTATTTT. This chain links TRBV29-1 with TRBJ2-3; TRBD2 is a possible D gene (5 bases). Trimming removed 4 bases from V and 6 bases from J, with 26 bases in between. The length of the CDR3 is 17 residues. Germline V gene data show CDR1 as SQVTM and CDR2 as ANQGSEA.